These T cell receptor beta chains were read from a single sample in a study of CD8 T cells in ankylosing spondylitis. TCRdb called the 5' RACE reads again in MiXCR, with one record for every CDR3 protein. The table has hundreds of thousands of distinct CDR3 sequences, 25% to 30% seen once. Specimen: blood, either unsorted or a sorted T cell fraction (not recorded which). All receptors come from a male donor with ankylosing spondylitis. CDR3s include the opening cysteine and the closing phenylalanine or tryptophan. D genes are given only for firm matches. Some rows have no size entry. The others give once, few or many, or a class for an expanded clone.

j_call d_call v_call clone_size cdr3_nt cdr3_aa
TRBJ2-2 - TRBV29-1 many TGCAGCGTCGAAACCGGGACACTAGTCGGGGAGCTGTTTTTT CSVETGTLVGELFF
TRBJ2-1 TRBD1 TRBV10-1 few TGCGCCAGCGCCAGGGACAGGGACCTCAATGAGCAGTTCTTC CASARDRDLNEQFF
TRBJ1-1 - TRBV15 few TGTGCCACCAGCAGCTACAGGAACACTGAAGCTTTCTTT CATSSYRNTEAFF
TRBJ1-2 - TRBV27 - TGTGCCAGCAGTCCTTACAGGGCTCCCTATGGCTACACCTTC CASSPYRAPYGYTF
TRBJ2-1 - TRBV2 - TGTGCCAGCAACCCTGACAGTCTAGGTGGTGAGCAGTTCTTC CASNPDSLGGEQFF
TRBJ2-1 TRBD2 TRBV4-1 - TGCGCCAGCAGCCAAGATCGGGGGGGGAACTACAATGAGCAGTTCTTC CASSQDRGGNYNEQFF
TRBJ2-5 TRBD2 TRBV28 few TGTGCCAACTCTCCCGGGACTAGCGCCCAAGAGACCCAGTACTTC CANSPGTSAQETQYF
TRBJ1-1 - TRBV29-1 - TGCAGCGTTGGCCGAAGGGACACTGAAGCTTTCTTT CSVGRRDTEAFF
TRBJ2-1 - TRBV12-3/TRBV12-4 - TGTGCCAGTGAACGGGGAGCCTACAATGAGCAGTTCTTC CASERGAYNEQFF
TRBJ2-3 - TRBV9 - TGTGCCAGCAGCGTAGTCTATGGGGCAGGAGATACGCAGTATTTT CASSVVYGAGDTQYF
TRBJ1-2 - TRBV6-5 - TGTGCCAGCAGTTACTCGAAGGATCCCGATGGCTACACCTTC CASSYSKDPDGYTF
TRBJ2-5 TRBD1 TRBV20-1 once TGCAGTGCGGGACAGGGGCCGGGGGCCCAGTACTTC CSAGQGPGAQYF
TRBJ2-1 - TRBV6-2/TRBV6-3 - TGTGCCAGCAGCCAGCGCCTCCGCACTTACAATGAGCAGTTCTTC CASSQRLRTYNEQFF
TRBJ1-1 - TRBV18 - TGTGCCAGCTTTAAGATGGTTAAGAACACTGAAGCTTTCTTT CASFKMVKNTEAFF
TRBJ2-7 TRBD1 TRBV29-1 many TGCAGCGTATCGACAGGGGGCGTCTACGAGCAGTACTTC CSVSTGGVYEQYF
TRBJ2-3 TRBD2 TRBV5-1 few TGCGCCAGCAGCGAGGGCCTAGCGGCTAGCACAGATACGCAGTATTTT CASSEGLAASTDTQYF
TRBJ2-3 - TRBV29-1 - TGCAGCGCCCAGGGGACCAACAGGGACACAGATACGCAGTATTTT CSAQGTNRDTDTQYF
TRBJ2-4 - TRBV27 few TGTGCCAGCAGTTTAAGGGGCCAAAACATTCAGTACTTC CASSLRGQNIQYF
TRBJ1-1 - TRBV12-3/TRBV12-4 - TGTGCCAGCAATCCGACGGTCGGAGATTACACTGATGCTTTCTTT CASNPTVGDYTDAFF
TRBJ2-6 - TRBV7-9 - TGTGCCGGTCGTGGTCCGCGGGCCAACGTCCTGACTTTC CAGRGPRANVLTF
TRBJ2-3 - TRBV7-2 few TGTGCCAGCAGCTTAACCCTACGCCTCACAGATACGCAGTATTTT CASSLTLRLTDTQYF
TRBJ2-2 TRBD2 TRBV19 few TGTGCCAGTAGTATCCAGACTAGCGGGTACACCGGGGAGCTGTTTTTT CASSIQTSGYTGELFF